The present T cell receptor (beta chain) was sequenced within a study of metastatic and nonmetastatic thyroid tumors. Study-level information: Repertoire comparison spanned blood and tumor or nodule tissue of malignant and benign thyroid patients. Study outcomes and limitations: According to reports, the diversity of TCR beta was significantly higher in malignant thyroid tumors than in benign nodules, and this held in both blood and tumor samples.

V shed 4 bases and J 5 bases; nucleotides not matched to a gene: 4. Germline CDR1 SGHDN, CDR2 FVKESK. The CDR3 has 15 residues. Patients underwent thyroid surgery, and none had received any treatment before it. Authors' data handling: A distant-metastasis classifier for papillary thyroid cancer was built using CDR3 differences across clinicopathological groups. TCRdb reprocessed the PCR reads via MiXCR. These V and J calls originate from TCRdb's pipeline instead of the authors' own analysis. The table lists around 89,000 clones, 14% to 15% of them singletons. This clone was counted at least ten times. Antigen unknown.

The chain uses TRBV14 and TRBJ2-2; TRBD2 agrees at 10 bases. The sequence came from a female donor with papillary thyroid cancer or a benign thyroid nodule (not recorded which). Some clones in this sample may be carry-over from other donors' samples. The sample comprised blood. The CDR3 region is CASSRVSGGTGELFF. The CDR3 bases are TGTGCCAGCAGCCGAGTTAGCGGGGGGACCGGGGAGCTGTTTTTT.